This T cell receptor (beta chain) originates from a study of T cells in Graves' hyperthyroidism and ophthalmopathy. Comment on this clonotype: Its antigen is currently unknown.

Uncontrolled infections, other autoimmune diseases, pregnancy or lactation led to exclusion of patients. Study results and caveats: Blood held most thyroid clonotypes expanded above 0.001 frequency.

What was amplified from RNA transcripts were TCR beta CDR3 regions. Primed by the HTBI set, a first-round RT-PCR was run on the TCR CDR3. TCRdb re-analysed the multiplex PCR reads in MiXCR, keeping a single row per CDR3 protein. Counted here are about 570,000 distinct CDR3 sequences, more than 45% occurring once; the ten biggest clones make up roughly 20%. Sequenced input: peripheral blood or thyroid tissue (not recorded which). The clonotype was recovered from an adult woman with Graves' disease, either hyperthyroidism or ophthalmopathy (not recorded which).

The CDR3 bases are TGTGCCAGCAGTTGGGACAGGCCCCAGCATTTT. Encoded protein: CASSWDRPQHF. The chain combines TRBV12-3 or TRBV12-4 with TRBJ1-5; 7 bases are a match to TRBD1. This CDR3 has 11 amino acids. J was trimmed by 9 bases and V by 4 bases; bases with no gene match: 0.